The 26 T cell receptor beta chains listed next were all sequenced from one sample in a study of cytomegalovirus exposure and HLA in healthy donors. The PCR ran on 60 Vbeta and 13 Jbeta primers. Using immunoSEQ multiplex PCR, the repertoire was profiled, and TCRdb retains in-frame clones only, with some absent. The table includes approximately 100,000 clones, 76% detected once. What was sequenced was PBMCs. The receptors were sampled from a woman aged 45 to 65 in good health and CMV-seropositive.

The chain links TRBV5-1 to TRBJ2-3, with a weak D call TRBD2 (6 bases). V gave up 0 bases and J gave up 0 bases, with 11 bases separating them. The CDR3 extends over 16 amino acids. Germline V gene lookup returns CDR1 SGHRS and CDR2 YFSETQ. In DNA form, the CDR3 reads TGCGCCAGCAGCTTGGTCAGCGGGTTTAGCACAGATACGCAGTATTTT. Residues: CASSLVSGFSTDTQYF.

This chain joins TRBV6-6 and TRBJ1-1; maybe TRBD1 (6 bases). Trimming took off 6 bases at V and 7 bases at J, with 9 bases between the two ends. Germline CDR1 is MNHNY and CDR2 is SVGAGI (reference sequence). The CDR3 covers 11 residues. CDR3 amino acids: CASRGTREAFF. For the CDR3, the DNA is TGTGCCAGCAGGGGGACACGTGAAGCTTTCTTT.

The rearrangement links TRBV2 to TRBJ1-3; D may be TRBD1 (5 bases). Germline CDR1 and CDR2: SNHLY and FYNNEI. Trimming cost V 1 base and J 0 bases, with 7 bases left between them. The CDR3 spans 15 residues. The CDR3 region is CASSEGRVSGNTIYF. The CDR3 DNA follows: TGTGCCAGCAGTGAAGGCAGGGTCTCTGGAAACACCATATATTTT. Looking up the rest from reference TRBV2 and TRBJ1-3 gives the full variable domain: EPEVTQTPSHQVTQMGQEVILRCVPISNHLYFYWYRQILGQKVEFLVSFYNNEISEKSEIFDDQFSVERPDGSNFTLKIRSTKLEDSAMYFCASSEGRVSGNTIYFGEGSWLTVV.

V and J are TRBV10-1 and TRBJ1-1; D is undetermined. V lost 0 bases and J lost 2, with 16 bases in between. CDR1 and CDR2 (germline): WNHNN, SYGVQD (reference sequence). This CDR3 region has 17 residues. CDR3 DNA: TGCGCCAGCAGTGAGTCGGGCAGGAACACTCATAACACTGAAGCTTTCTTT. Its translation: CASSESGRNTHNTEAFF.

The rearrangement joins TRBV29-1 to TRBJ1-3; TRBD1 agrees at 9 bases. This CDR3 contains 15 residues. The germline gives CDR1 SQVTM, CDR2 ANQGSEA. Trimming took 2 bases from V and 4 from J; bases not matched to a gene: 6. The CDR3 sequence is CSVEWGDRVGNTIYF. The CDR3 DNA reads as TGCAGCGTTGAATGGGGGGACAGGGTCGGAAACACCATATATTTT.

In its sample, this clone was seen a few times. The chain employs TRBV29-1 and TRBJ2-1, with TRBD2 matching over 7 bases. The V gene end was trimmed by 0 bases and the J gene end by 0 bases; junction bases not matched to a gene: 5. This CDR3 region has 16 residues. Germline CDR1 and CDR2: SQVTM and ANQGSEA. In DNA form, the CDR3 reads TGCAGCGTTGAAGATATCCGGACTAGCTCCTACAATGAGCAGTTCTTC. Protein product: CSVEDIRTSSYNEQFF.

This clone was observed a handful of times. The CDR3 DNA is TGTGCCAGCAGTTTCATCGGGAATCACGAGACCCAGTACTTC. It yields the protein CASSFIGNHETQYF. The chain recombines TRBV27 with TRBJ2-5; TRBD2 is a possible D gene (5 bases). This CDR3 has 14 amino acids. Germline CDR1 reads MNHEY; CDR2 reads SMNVEV (reference sequence). The V and J ends lost 3 bases and 5 bases respectively, with 13 bases between them.

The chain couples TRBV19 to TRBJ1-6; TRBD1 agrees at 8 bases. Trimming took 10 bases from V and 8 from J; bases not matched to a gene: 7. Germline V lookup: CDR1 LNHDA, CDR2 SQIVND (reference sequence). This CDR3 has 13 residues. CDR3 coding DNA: TGTGCCACCAAGGACAGGGAACATTCACCCCTCCACTTT. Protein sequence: CATKDREHSPLHF. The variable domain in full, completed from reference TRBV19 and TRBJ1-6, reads DGGITQSPKYLFRKEGQNVTLSCEQNLNHDAMYWYRQDPGQGLRLIYYSQIVNDFQKGDIAEGYSVSREKKESFPLTVTSAQKNPTAFYLCATKDREHSPLHFGNGTRLTVT.

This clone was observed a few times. This CDR3 is CASSFSGGDNEQFF. CDR3 nucleotide sequence: TGTGCCAGCAGTTTCTCGGGAGGGGACAATGAGCAGTTCTTC. The V call is TRBV27, the J call TRBJ2-1, with 8 bases fitting TRBD2. V was pared by 3 bases and J by 5 bases, with 3 bases of the junction left unmatched. The CDR3 totals 14 residues. Germline CDR1 is MNHEY and CDR2 is SMNVEV (reference sequence).

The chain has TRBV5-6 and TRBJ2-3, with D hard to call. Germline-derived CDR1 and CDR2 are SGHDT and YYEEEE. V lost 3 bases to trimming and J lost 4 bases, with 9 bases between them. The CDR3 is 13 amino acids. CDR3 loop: CASSSEPADTQYF. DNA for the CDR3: TGTGCCAGCAGCTCTGAACCGGCAGATACGCAGTATTTT.

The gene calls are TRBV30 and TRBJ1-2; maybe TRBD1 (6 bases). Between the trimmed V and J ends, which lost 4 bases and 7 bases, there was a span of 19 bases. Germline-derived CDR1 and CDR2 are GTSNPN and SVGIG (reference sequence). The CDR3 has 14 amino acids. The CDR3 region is CAWTLGGAGLGYTF. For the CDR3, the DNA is TGTGCCTGGACCCTCGGGGGGGCAGGACTTGGCTACACCTTC.

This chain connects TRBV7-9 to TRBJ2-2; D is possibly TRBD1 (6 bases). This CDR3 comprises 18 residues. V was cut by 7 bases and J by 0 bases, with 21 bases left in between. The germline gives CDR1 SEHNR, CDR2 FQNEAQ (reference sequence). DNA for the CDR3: TGTGCCAGCAATCTTCGCAGGGGCAGCCAACCGAACACCGGGGAGCTGTTTTTT. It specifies CASNLRRGSQPNTGELFF.

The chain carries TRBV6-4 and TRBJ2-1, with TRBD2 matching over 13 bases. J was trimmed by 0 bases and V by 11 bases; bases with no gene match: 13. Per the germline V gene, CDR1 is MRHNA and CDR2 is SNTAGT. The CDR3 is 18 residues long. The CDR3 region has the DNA TGTGCCGATGCGGGACTAGCGGGACTATCGAGCTCCTACAATGAGCAGTTCTTC. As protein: CADAGLAGLSSSYNEQFF.

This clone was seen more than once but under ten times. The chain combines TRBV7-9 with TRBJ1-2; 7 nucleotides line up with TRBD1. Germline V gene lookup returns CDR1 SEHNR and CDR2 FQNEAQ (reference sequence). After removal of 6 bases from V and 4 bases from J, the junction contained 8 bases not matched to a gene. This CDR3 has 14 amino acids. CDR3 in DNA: TGTGCCAGCAGTTTCGGGACAGCACTCTATGGCTACACCTTC. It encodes CASSFGTALYGYTF.

The chain's CDR3 is CASSPGLAGVLETQYF. The CDR3 DNA follows: TGCGCCAGCAGCCCGGGACTAGCGGGGGTATTAGAGACCCAGTACTTC. This rearrangement joins TRBV4-1 to TRBJ2-5; 14 bases align to TRBD2. V was pared by 4 bases and J by 4 bases, with 5 bases of the junction left unmatched. The CDR3 covers 16 residues. The V gene's germline CDR1 is MGHRA and CDR2 YSYEKL.

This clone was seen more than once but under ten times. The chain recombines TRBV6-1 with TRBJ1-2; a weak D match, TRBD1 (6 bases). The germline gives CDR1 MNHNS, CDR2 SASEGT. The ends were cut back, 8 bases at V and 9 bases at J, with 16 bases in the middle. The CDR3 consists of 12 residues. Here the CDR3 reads CASSAMDSRYTF. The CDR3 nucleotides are TGTGCCAGCTCTGCGATGGACAGTCGCTACACCTTC.

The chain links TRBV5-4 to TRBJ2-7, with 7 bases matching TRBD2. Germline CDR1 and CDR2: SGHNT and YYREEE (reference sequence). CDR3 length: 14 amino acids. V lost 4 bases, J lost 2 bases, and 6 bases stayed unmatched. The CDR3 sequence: CASSGGESPYEQYF. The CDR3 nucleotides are TGTGCCAGCAGCGGGGGGGAGTCACCCTACGAGCAGTACTTC.

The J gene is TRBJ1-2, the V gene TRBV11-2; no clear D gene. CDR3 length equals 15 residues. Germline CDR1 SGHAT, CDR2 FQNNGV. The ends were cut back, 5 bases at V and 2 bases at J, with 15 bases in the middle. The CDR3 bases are TGTGCCAGCAGCCTCCCCGATCAGGAAAACTATGGCTACACCTTC. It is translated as CASSLPDQENYGYTF. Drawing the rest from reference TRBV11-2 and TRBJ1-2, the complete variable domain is EAGVAQSPRYKIIEKRQSVAFWCNPISGHATLYWYQQILGQGPKLLIQFQNNGVVDDSQLPKDRFSAERLKGVDSTLKIQPAKLEDSAVYLCASSLPDQENYGYTFGSGTRLTVV.

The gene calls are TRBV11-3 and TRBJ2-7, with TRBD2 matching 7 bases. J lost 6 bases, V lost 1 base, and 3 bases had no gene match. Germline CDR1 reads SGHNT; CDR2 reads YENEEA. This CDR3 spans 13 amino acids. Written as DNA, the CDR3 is TGTGCCAGCAGCTTAGTTGCGGGAGTCGAGCAGTACTTC. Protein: CASSLVAGVEQYF.

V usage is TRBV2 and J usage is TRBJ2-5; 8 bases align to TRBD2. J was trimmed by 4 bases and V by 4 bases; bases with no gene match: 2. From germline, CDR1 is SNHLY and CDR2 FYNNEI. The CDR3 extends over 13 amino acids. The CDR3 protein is CASSGLAGETQYF. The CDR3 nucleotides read TGTGCCAGCAGTGGCCTAGCGGGAGAGACCCAGTACTTC.

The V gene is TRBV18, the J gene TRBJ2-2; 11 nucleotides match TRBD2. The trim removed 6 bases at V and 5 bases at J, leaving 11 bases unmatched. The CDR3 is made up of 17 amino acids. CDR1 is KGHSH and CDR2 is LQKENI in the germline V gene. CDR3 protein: CASSRLGLAAGTGELFF. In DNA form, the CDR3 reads TGTGCCAGCTCGCGACTGGGACTAGCGGCGGGTACCGGGGAGCTGTTTTTT.

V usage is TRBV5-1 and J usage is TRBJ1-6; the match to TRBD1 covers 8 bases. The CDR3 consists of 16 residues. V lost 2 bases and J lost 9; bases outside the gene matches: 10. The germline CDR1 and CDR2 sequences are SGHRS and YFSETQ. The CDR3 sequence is CASSLETRQGTSPLHF. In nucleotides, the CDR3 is TGCGCCAGCAGCTTAGAGACCCGACAGGGGACTTCACCCCTCCACTTT.

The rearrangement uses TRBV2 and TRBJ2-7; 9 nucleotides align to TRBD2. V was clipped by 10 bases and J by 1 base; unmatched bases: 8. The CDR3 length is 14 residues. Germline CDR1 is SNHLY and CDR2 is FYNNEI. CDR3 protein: CATRLAGESYEQYF. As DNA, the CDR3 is TGTGCCACCCGTTTAGCGGGAGAATCCTACGAGCAGTACTTC.

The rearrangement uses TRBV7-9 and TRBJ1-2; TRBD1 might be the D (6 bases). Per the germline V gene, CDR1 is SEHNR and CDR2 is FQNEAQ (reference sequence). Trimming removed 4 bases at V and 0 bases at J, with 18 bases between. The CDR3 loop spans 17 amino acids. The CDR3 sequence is CASSSHRGGIANYGYTF. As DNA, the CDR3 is TGTGCCAGCAGCTCTCATAGGGGGGGTATAGCTAACTATGGCTACACCTTC.

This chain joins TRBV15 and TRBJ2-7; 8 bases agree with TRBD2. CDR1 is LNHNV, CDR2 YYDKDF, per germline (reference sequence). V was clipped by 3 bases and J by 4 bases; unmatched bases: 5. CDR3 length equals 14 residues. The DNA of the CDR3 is TGTGCCACCAGCAGGGCTAGCGGGCTTTACGAGCAGTACTTC. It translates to CATSRASGLYEQYF. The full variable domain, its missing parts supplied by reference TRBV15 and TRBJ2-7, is DAMVIQNPRYQVTQFGKPVTLSCSQTLNHNVMYWYQQKSSQAPKLLFHYYDKDFNNEADTPDNFQSRRPNTSFCFLDIRSPGLGDTAMYLCATSRASGLYEQYFGPGTRLTVT.

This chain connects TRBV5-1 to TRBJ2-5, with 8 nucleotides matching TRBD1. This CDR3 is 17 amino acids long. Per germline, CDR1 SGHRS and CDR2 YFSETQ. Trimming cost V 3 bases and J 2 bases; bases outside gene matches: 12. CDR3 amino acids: CASSYLPWDRTQETQYF. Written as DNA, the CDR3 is TGCGCCAGCAGCTATCTACCCTGGGACAGGACTCAAGAGACCCAGTACTTC.